Shown below are 25 T cell receptor beta chains from a single sample sequenced in a study of T cells after yellow fever vaccination. TCRdb fed the 5' RACE reads into MiXCR, producing one record per CDR3 protein. The sample holds a few hundred thousand distinct CDR3 sequences, over 8% seen once. The sample consisted of PBMCs, taken on the day of the first yellow fever vaccination. All receptors derive from a man aged 18-30 years who received the YFV17D yellow fever vaccine.

This clonotype was seen repeatedly, ten times or more. The chain employs TRBV4-3 and TRBJ1-6; no clear D. CDR3 length: 13 residues. Trimming shortened V by 6 bases and J by 14 bases, and 17 bases separated the two germline ends. Germline V CDR1 and CDR2: LGHNA, YSLEER. Here the CDR3 reads CASSPEGGGALHF. The CDR3 nucleotides read TGCGCCAGCAGTCCCGAAGGAGGCGGAGCCCTCCACTTT.

This clonotype was seen only a few times. This chain uses TRBV20-1 with TRBJ2-3; TRBD2 matches at 10 bases. The V gene end was trimmed by 3 bases and the J gene end by 6 bases; junction bases not matched to a gene: 12. The length of the CDR3 is 16 residues. From germline, CDR1 is DFQATT and CDR2 SNEGSKA (reference sequence). The DNA of the CDR3 is TGCAGTGCTAGCTCCGGACTAGCGGTGAAGGGGGATACGCAGTATTTT. Amino acids: CSASSGLAVKGDTQYF.

This clonotype was observed many times. CDR3: CAWNREGDEQYF. The CDR3 DNA reads as TGTGCCTGGAACAGGGAGGGCGACGAGCAGTACTTC. V and J are TRBV30 and TRBJ2-7; a possible D gene is TRBD2 (7 bases). V was clipped by 4 bases and J by 5 bases, with 12 bases between them. Per germline, CDR1 GTSNPN and CDR2 SVGIG (reference sequence). This CDR3 contains 12 residues.

This clonotype has just a few counts. The chain carries TRBV12-3 or TRBV12-4 and TRBJ2-1; D perhaps matches TRBD1 (6 bases). The CDR3 loop spans 11 amino acids. Trimming took off 8 bases at V and 7 bases at J, with 9 bases between the two ends. CDR3 sequence (DNA): TGTGCCAGCCACAGGGAAAATGAGCAGTTCTTC. Protein: CASHRENEQFF.

This clonotype was detected many times. The chain joins TRBV20-1 to TRBJ1-2; 7 positions agree with TRBD1. In germline, CDR1 is DFQATT, CDR2 SNEGSKA (reference sequence). Trimming at V came to 1 base and at J to 0 bases, leaving 8 bases not matched to a gene. This CDR3 spans 16 amino acids. The CDR3 protein is CSARAIETGANYGYTF. CDR3 sequence (DNA): TGCAGTGCTAGAGCTATAGAAACAGGGGCTAACTATGGCTACACCTTC.

The chain has TRBV7-3 and TRBJ2-7; D unclear. Germline CDR1 reads SGHTA; CDR2 reads FQGTGA. The V end was cut by 2 bases, the J end by 7 bases, with 12 bases between. The CDR3 is made up of 13 amino acids. CDR3 bases: TGTGCCAGCAGCTTAGGTGGCATGGGGGAGCAGTACTTC. As protein: CASSLGGMGEQYF.

This clonotype has ten or more counts. The genes are TRBV7-7 and TRBJ1-5; D unclear. With 5 bases removed from V and 6 bases from J, the gap between germline ends came to 11 bases. The CDR3 is made up of 13 amino acids. CDR1 and CDR2 (germline): SSHAT, FNYEAQ (reference sequence). The CDR3 spells CASSLGPSQPQHF. DNA for the CDR3: TGTGCCAGCAGCCTTGGACCGAGTCAGCCCCAGCATTTT.

This clonotype was counted only a few times. This chain joins TRBV27 and TRBJ2-7; D is undetermined. Trimming cost V 3 bases and J 0 bases, with 6 bases left between them. The CDR3 extends over 13 amino acids. Germline V gene data show CDR1 as MNHEY and CDR2 as SMNVEV (reference sequence). The CDR3 nucleotides are TGTGCCAGCAGTTTTCCCAACTCCTACGAGCAGTACTTC. Protein: CASSFPNSYEQYF.

In this sample, this clonotype turned up many times. CDR3: CASALMGIGTEAFF. CDR3 coding DNA: TGTGCCAGCGCACTCATGGGAATCGGCACTGAAGCTTTCTTT. The J gene is TRBJ1-1, the V gene TRBV6-2 or TRBV6-3; no clear D. The V gene lost 8 bases and the J gene lost 4 bases, with 17 bases spanning the gap. Germline V gene data show CDR1 as MNHEY and CDR2 as SVGEGT. This CDR3 is 14 amino acids long.

The table lists this clonotype with a few counts. The chain combines TRBV12-5 with TRBJ2-1; D is ambiguous. The CDR3 runs 14 residues. The germline V gene has CDR1 LGHNT and CDR2 FRNRAP. V was trimmed by 5 bases and J by 5 bases, leaving 13 bases between them. The chain's CDR3 is CASGPPTIDNEQFF. The CDR3 bases are TGTGCTAGTGGTCCCCCGACGATCGACAATGAGCAGTTCTTC.

This clonotype turned up a few times. The chain carries TRBV10-3 and TRBJ2-7; TRBD2 is a possible D gene (6 bases). The length of the CDR3 is 15 residues. Germline lookup yields CDR1 ENHRY and CDR2 SYGVKD. V shed 6 bases and J shed 7 bases, with 22 bases lying between them. The DNA for the CDR3 is TGTGCCATCAGCCGCGGGGTTGGGGGAGGACGGGAGCAGTACTTC. The encoded protein is CAISRGVGGGREQYF.

This chain uses TRBV5-5 with TRBJ2-7; 9 bases line up with TRBD2. The V gene's germline CDR1 is SGHKS and CDR2 YYEKEE (reference sequence). The CDR3 sequence is 15 residues long. With 5 bases clipped from V and 6 bases from J, the junction kept 12 bases outside the gene matches. The DNA of the CDR3 is TGTGCCAGCAGTTCCGTCGATGCGGGGGGGCCCGAGCAGTACGTC. Amino acids: CASSSVDAGGPEQYV.

Comments on this clonotype: Relative to the germline gene, one junction end is altered; a read error may explain this. The genes are TRBV4-1 and TRBJ2-1; D uncertain. The CDR3 runs 16 residues. Germline CDR1 reads MGHRA; CDR2 reads YSYEKL. This CDR3 is CANSQVVSGVYNEQFF. The CDR3 DNA sequence: TGCGCCAACAGCCAAGTTGTCTCTGGGGTGTACAATGAGCAGTTCTTC.

This clonotype was seen only a few times. This rearrangement joins TRBV25-1 to TRBJ1-1; the D is unclear. The germline CDR1 and CDR2 sequences are MGHDK and SYGVNS. The CDR3 length is 13 residues. Between the trimmed V and J ends, which lost 2 bases and 5 bases, there was a span of 9 bases. The chain's CDR3 is CASSEGGWTEAFF. CDR3 bases: TGTGCCAGCAGTGAAGGAGGTTGGACTGAAGCTTTCTTT.

The V and J genes are TRBV7-9 and TRBJ2-1; tentative D call: TRBD1 (6 bases). The CDR3 totals 13 residues. Germline CDR1 and CDR2: SEHNR and FQNEAQ (reference sequence). V shed 10 bases and J shed 2 bases, with 12 bases lying between them. CDR3 nucleotide sequence: TGTGCCATTGACAGGCAGGCCTACAATGAGCAGTTCTTC. It is translated as CAIDRQAYNEQFF.

The chain combines TRBV10-3 with TRBJ1-6; 7 bases are shared with TRBD1. The length of the CDR3 is 14 residues. Germline CDR1 is ENHRY and CDR2 is SYGVKD. The V segment lost 6 bases and the J segment 7 bases; nucleotides outside the gene matches: 6. CDR3 sequence: CAIRSGTENSPLHF. The CDR3 DNA is TGTGCCATCAGATCCGGGACAGAGAATTCACCCCTCCACTTT.

The chain has TRBV9 and TRBJ2-6, with TRBD1 as a possible D gene (6 bases). The CDR3 runs 15 residues. The germline gives CDR1 SGDLS, CDR2 YYNGEE. The V gene lost 0 bases and the J gene lost 2 bases, with 6 bases spanning the gap. The CDR3, as DNA: TGTGCCAGCAGCGTAGAGGGGGCTGGGGCCAACGTCCTGACTTTC. The encoded protein is CASSVEGAGANVLTF.

This clonotype was observed a handful of times. This chain links TRBV5-4 with TRBJ2-7, with TRBD1 matching over 7 bases. This CDR3 region has 14 residues. Germline V gene data show CDR1 as SGHNT and CDR2 as YYREEE (reference sequence). Losses at the gene ends were 4 bases for V and 2 bases for J; bases not matched to a gene: 6. CDR3 sequence reads: CASSMTGLTYEQYF. The CDR3, as DNA: TGTGCCAGCAGCATGACAGGGCTAACCTACGAGCAGTACTTC.

This clonotype turned up a few times. DNA for the CDR3: TGCGCCAGCAGCTCCCACGGGACAGGGAATCAGCCCCAGCATTTT. Encoded protein: CASSSHGTGNQPQHF. The rearrangement links TRBV5-1 to TRBJ1-5, with 9 bases aligning to TRBD1. The CDR3 spans 15 residues. V shed 3 bases and J 4 bases; nucleotides not matched to a gene: 5. Germline V gene lookup returns CDR1 SGHRS and CDR2 YFSETQ.

In this sample, this clonotype turned up many times. The gene calls are TRBV3-1 and TRBJ2-5; D remains ambiguous. Deletions cut 3 bases from V and 5 bases from J, with 16 bases between. From germline, CDR1 is LGHDT and CDR2 YNNKEL (reference sequence). This CDR3 has 15 residues. The CDR3 DNA is TGTGCCAGCAGCCATGAGTCCGGACCGGTGGAGACCCAGTACTTC. Translating it yields CASSHESGPVETQYF.

V is TRBV4-1 and J is TRBJ1-3, with D uncertain. Germline V lookup: CDR1 MGHRA, CDR2 YSYEKL. CDR3 size: 18 residues. The V and J ends lost 3 bases and 0 bases respectively, with 18 bases between them. The CDR3 DNA reads as TGCGCCAGCAGCCAGGTGGAAACGGGATTCCGCTCTGGAAACACCATATATTTT. Its translation: CASSQVETGFRSGNTIYF.

This clonotype was counted at least ten times. The chain employs TRBV29-1 and TRBJ2-3, with unresolved D. This CDR3 has 12 amino acids. Per the germline V gene, CDR1 is SQVTM and CDR2 is ANQGSEA. V was pared by 4 bases and J by 2 bases, with 7 bases between. CDR3 sequence: CSVVYYTDTQYF. The CDR3 nucleotides read TGCAGCGTTGTTTACTACACAGATACGCAGTATTTT.

This clonotype was found a few times. This rearrangement joins TRBV11-2 to TRBJ2-3; the D gene is possibly TRBD2 (5 bases). The V gene's germline CDR1 is SGHAT and CDR2 FQNNGV. Trimming cost V 0 bases and J 5 bases, with 18 bases left between them. This CDR3 comprises 17 residues. Written as DNA, the CDR3 is TGTGCCAGCAGCTTAGACGGCGAGCGGCCGACGTTAGATACGCAGTATTTT. Translation: CASSLDGERPTLDTQYF.

Many counts were recorded for this clonotype. The rearrangement links TRBV5-1 to TRBJ2-2, with 7 bases that match TRBD1. This CDR3 spans 14 amino acids. Germline V CDR1 and CDR2: SGHRS, YFSETQ. V was pared by 5 bases and J by 8 bases, with 9 bases of the junction left unmatched. Here the CDR3 reads CASRTAGGMGELFF. The CDR3 DNA reads as TGCGCCAGCAGAACGGCAGGGGGTATGGGGGAGCTGTTTTTT.

Many counts were recorded for this clonotype. This chain connects TRBV19 to TRBJ2-2; either TRBD1 or TRBD2 may fit D (5 bases each). The germline V and J ends were trimmed by 7 bases and 4 bases, with 25 bases remaining between them. Germline-derived CDR1 and CDR2 are LNHDA and SQIVND (reference sequence). The CDR3 is made up of 18 amino acids. CDR3 bases: TGTGCCAGTACTCCCTCTTCCGGGACCGGGTTCAGCACCGGGGAGCTGTTTTTT. Amino acids: CASTPSSGTGFSTGELFF. Supplemented by reference TRBV19 and TRBJ2-2, the full variable domain reads DGGITQSPKYLFRKEGQNVTLSCEQNLNHDAMYWYRQDPGQGLRLIYYSQIVNDFQKGDIAEGYSVSREKKESFPLTVTSAQKNPTAFYLCASTPSSGTGFSTGELFFGEGSRLTVL.